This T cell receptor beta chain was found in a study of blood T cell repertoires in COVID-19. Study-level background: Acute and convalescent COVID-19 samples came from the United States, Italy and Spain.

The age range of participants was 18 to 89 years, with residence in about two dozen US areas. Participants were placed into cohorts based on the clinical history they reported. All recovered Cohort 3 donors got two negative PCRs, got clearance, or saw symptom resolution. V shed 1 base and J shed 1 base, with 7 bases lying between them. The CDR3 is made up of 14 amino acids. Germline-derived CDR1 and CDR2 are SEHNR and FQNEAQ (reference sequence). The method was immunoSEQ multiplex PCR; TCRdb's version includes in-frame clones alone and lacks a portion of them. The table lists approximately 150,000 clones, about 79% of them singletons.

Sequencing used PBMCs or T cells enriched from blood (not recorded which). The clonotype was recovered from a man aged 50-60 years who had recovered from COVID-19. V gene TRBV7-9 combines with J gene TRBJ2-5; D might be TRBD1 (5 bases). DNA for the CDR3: TGTGCCAGCAGCTTAGGGACAATCCAAGAGACCCAGTACTTC. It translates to CASSLGTIQETQYF. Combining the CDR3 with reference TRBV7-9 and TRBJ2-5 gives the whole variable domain DTGVSQNPRHKITKRGQNVTFRCDPISEHNRLYWYRQTLGQGPEFLTYFQNEAQLEKSRLLSDRFSAERPKGSFSTLEIQRTEQGDSAMYLCASSLGTIQETQYFGPGTRLLVL.